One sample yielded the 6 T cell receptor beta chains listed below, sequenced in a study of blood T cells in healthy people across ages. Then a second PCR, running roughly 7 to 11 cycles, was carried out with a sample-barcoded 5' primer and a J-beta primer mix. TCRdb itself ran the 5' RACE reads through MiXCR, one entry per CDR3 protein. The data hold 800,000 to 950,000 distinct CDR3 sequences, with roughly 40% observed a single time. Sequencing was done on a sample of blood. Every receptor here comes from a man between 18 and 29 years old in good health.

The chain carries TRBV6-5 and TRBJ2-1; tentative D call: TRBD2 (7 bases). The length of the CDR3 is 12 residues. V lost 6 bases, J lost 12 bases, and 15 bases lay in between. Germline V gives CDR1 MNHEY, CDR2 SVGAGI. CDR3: CASRDGGRGQFF. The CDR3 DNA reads TGTGCCAGCAGGGACGGGGGGCGTGGGCAGTTCTTC.

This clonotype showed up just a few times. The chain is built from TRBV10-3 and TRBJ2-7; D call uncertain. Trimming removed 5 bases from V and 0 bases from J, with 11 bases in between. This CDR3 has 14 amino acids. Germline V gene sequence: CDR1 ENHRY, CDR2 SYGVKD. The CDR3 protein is CAISSQESSYEQYF. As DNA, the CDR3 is TGTGCCATCAGTTCCCAAGAGAGCTCCTACGAGCAGTACTTC.

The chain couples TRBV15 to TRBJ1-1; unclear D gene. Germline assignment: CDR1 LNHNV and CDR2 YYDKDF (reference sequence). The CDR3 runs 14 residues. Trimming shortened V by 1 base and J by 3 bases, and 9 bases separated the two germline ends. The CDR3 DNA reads TGTGCCACCAGCAGAGCCCCTGCGGACACTGAAGCTTTCTTT. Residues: CATSRAPADTEAFF. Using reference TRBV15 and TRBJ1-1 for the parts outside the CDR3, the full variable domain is DAMVIQNPRYQVTQFGKPVTLSCSQTLNHNVMYWYQQKSSQAPKLLFHYYDKDFNNEADTPDNFQSRRPNTSFCFLDIRSPGLGDTAMYLCATSRAPADTEAFFGQGTRLTVV.

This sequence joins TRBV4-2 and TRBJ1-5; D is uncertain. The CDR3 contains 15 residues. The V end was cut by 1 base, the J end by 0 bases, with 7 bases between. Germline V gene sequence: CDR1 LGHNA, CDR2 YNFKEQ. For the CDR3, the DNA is TGTGCCAGCAGCCAAGGACGATATAGCAATCAGCCCCAGCATTTT. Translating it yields CASSQGRYSNQPQHF.

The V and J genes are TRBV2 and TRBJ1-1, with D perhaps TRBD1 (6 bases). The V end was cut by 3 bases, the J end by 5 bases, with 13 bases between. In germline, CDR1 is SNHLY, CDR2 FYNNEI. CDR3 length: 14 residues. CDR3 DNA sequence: TGTGCCAGCAGTGACTGGGGCAGGGGAACTGAAGCTTTCTTT. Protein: CASSDWGRGTEAFF.

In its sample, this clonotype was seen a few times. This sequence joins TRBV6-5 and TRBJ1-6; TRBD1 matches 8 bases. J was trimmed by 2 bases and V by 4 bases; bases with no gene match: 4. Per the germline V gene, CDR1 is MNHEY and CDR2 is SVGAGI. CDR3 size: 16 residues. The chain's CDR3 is CASSFSDRAYNSPLHF. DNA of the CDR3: TGTGCCAGCAGTTTCTCGGACAGGGCCTATAATTCACCCCTCCACTTT.